This T cell receptor (beta chain) was recorded in a study of control samples from healthy donors and cancer patients. V was trimmed by 0 bases and J by 0 bases, leaving 1 base between them. The CDR3 loop spans 12 amino acids. Looked up from germline, CDR1 is SGDLS and CDR2 is YYNGEE. Produced via immunoSEQ multiplex PCR; TCRdb's table is partial and in-frame only. The table lists about 55,000 clones, roughly 87% of them singletons. The sequencing sample was made of blood. This clonotype was obtained from a man aged 50 to 60 in good health. The chain joins TRBV9 to TRBJ2-7; D gene uncertain. The CDR3 DNA reads TGTGCCAGCAGCGTAGTCTCCTACGAGCAGTACTTC. Protein product: CASSVVSYEQYF.